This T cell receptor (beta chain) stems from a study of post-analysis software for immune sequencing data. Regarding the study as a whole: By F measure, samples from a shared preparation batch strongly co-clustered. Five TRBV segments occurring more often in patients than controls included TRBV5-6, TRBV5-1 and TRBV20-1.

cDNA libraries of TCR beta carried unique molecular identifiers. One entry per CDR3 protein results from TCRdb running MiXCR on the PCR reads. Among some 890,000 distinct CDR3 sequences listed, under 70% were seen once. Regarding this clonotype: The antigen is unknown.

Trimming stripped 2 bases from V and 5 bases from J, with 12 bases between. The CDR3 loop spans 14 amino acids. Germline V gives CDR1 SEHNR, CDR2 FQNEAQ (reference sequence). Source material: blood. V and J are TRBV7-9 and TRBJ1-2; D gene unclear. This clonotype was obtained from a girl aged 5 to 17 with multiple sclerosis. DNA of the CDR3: TGTGCCAGCAGCTTATCCAGGACGGTATATGGCTACACCTTC. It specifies CASSLSRTVYGYTF. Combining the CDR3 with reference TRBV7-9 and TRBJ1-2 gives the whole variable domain DTGVSQNPRHKITKRGQNVTFRCDPISEHNRLYWYRQTLGQGPEFLTYFQNEAQLEKSRLLSDRFSAERPKGSFSTLEIQRTEQGDSAMYLCASSLSRTVYGYTFGSGTRLTVV.